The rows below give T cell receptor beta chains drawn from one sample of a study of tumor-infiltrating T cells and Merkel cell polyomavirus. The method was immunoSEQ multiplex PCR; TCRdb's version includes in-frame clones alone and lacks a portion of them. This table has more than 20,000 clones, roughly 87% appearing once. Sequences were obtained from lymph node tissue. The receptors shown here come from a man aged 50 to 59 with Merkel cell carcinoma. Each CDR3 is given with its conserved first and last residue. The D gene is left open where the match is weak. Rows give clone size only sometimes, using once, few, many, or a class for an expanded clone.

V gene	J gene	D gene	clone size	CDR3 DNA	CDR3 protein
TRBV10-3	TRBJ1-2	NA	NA	TGTGCCGCTTCAAGGGAGAACTATGGCTACACCTTC	CAASRENYGYTF
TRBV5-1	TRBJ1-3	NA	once	TGCGCCAGCAGCTTGTCTGTCTCTGGAAACACCATATATTTT	CASSLSVSGNTIYF
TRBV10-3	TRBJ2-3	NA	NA	TGTGCCCTCAGCCAGGGGAGTGGGATAGATACGCAGTATTTT	CALSQGSGIDTQYF
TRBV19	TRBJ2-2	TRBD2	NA	TGTGCCAGTAGTATGATACTAGCGGGAGCCGGGGAGCTGTTTTTT	CASSMILAGAGELFF
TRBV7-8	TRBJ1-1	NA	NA	TGTGCCAGCAGCCCTTCAGGGTACACTGAAGCTTTCTTT	CASSPSGYTEAFF
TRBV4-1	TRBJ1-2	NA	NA	TGCGCCAGCAGCCAAGAGTTTGGGGGCAGGGGCCGAGTTAACTATGGCTACACCTTC	CASSQEFGGRGRVNYGYTF
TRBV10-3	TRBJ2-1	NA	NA	TGTGCCATCAGGGATAGCCCGGATGAGCAGTTCTTC	CAIRDSPDEQFF
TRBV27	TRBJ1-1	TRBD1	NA	TGTGCCAGCAGCCGTAACCCTAACAGGGGGGGCAACACTGAAGCTTTCTTT	CASSRNPNRGGNTEAFF
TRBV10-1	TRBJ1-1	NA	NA	TGCGCCAGCAGTGAGTCGGGCGCGACTGAAGCTTTCTTT	CASSESGATEAFF
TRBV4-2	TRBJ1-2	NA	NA	TGTGCCAGCAGCCCCCTGGGAGACCATGGCTACACCTTC	CASSPLGDHGYTF
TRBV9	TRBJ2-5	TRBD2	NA	TGTGCCAGCAGCCCCCGACTAGCGGGGGGGCCGCAAGAGACCCAGTACTTC	CASSPRLAGGPQETQYF